This T cell receptor (beta chain) was recorded in a study of cytomegalovirus exposure and HLA in healthy donors. General study findings and limits: Reportedly, TCR beta sequences accurately predicted HLA-A and HLA-B alleles in most subjects. In a later analysis, specific HLA alleles were associated with some 16,000 TCR beta sequences at a 0.05 false discovery rate.

CDR1 and CDR2 from the germline V gene are WNHNN and SYGVQD (reference sequence). Trimming left V 2 bases short and J 10 bases short, with 9 bases between. This CDR3 has 12 amino acids. Primers included in the PCR were 60 Vbeta and 13 Jbeta primers. Assay used: immunoSEQ multiplex PCR; TCRdb lists only in-frame clones, some missing. The repertoire holds some 180,000 clones, with around 70% as singletons. This clone showed up just a few times. Its antigen is currently unknown. The TCR sequence derives from a male donor in good health and CMV-seronegative. The genes are TRBV10-1 and TRBJ2-1; D might be TRBD1 (6 bases). Material: PBMCs. DNA for the CDR3: TGCGCCAGCAGTGAGACAGGGAGAGAGCAGTTCTTC. Its protein is CASSETGREQFF.